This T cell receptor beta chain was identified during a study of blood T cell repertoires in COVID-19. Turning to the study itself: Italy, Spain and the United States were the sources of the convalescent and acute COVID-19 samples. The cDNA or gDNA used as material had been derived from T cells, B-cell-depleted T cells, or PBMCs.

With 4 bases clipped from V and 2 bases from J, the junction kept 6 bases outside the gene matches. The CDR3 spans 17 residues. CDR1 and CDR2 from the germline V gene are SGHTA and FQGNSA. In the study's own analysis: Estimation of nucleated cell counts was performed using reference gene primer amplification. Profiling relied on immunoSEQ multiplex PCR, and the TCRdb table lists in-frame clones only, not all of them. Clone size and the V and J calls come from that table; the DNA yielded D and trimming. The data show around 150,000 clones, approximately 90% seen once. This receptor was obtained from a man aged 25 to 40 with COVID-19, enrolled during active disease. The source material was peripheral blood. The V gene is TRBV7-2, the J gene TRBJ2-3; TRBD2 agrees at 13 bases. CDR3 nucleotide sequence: TGTGCCAGCAGCTCCGGGACTAGCGGGATACTCACAGATACGCAGTATTTT. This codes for CASSSGTSGILTDTQYF. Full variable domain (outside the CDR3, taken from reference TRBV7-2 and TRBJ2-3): GAGVSQSPSNKVTEKGKDVELRCDPISGHTALYWYRQSLGQGLEFLIYFQGNSAPDKSGLPSDRFSAERTGGSVSTLTIQRTQQEDSAVYLCASSSGTSGILTDTQYFGPGTRLTVL.